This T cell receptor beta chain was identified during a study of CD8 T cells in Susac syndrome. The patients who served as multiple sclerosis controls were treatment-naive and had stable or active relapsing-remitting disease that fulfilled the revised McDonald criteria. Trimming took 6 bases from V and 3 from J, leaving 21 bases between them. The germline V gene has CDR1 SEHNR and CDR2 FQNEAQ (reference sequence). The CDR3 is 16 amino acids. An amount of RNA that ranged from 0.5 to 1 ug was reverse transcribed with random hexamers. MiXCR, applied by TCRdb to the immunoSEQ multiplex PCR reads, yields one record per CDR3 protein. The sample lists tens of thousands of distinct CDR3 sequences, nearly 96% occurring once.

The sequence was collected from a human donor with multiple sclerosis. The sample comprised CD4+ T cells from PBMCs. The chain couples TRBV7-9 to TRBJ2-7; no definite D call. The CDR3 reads CASSPSRFSLNYEQYF. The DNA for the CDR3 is TGTGCCAGCAGTCCTAGTAGATTCAGCCTAAACTACGAGCAGTACTTC. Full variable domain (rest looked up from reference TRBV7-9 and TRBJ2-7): DTGVSQNPRHKITKRGQNVTFRCDPISEHNRLYWYRQTLGQGPEFLTYFQNEAQLEKSRLLSDRFSAERPKGSFSTLEIQRTEQGDSAMYLCASSPSRFSLNYEQYFGPGTRLTVT.